Following are 10 T cell receptor beta chains from one sample sequenced in a study of cytomegalovirus exposure and HLA in healthy donors. In the PCR, 60 Vbeta and 13 Jbeta primers were used. Clones were read by immunoSEQ multiplex PCR, and TCRdb kept only the in-frame ones, dropping some. Among around 180,000 clones listed, about 83% were seen once. Sequenced: PBMCs. The receptors derive from a girl under 18 in good health and CMV-seropositive.

The chain is built from TRBV7-8 and TRBJ2-3; the D gene is possibly TRBD1 (6 bases). The CDR3 consists of 13 residues. CDR1 and CDR2 (germline): SGHVS, FQNEAQ. Between the trimmed V and J ends, which lost 7 bases and 3 bases, there was a span of 11 bases. CDR3 DNA: TGTGCCAGCAAGCGGACAGTTACAGATACGCAGTATTTT. This encodes CASKRTVTDTQYF. Using reference TRBV7-8 and TRBJ2-3 for the parts outside the CDR3, the full variable domain is GAGVSQSPRYKVAKRGQDVALRCDPISGHVSLFWYQQALGQGPEFLTYFQNEAQLDKSGLPSDRFFAERPEGSVSTLKIQRTQQEDSAVYLCASKRTVTDTQYFGPGTRLTVL.

This clone occurred a few times. CDR3 sequence: CASSEEGQGSYGYTF. The CDR3 nucleotides read TGTGCCAGCAGTGAAGAGGGCCAGGGAAGCTATGGCTACACCTTC. The genes are TRBV6-1 and TRBJ1-2; possible D gene TRBD1, 5 bases. CDR1 is MNHNS and CDR2 is SASEGT in the germline V gene. V lost 1 base and J 4 bases, leaving 13 bases between the germline ends. This CDR3 has 15 amino acids.

This sequence joins TRBV6-1 and TRBJ1-4, with D unresolved. There are 15 residues in the CDR3. Germline V CDR1 and CDR2: MNHNS, SASEGT. The V end lost 7 bases, the J end lost 2 bases, and 14 bases lay between the germline ends. The CDR3 reads CASTGLGGTNEKLFF. The CDR3 DNA reads as TGTGCCAGCACCGGCCTCGGAGGGACTAATGAAAAACTGTTTTTT.

This rearrangement joins TRBV5-1 to TRBJ1-1; a weak D match, TRBD1 (5 bases). V dropped 8 bases and J dropped 4 bases, with 9 bases sitting between them. Looked up from germline, CDR1 is SGHRS and CDR2 is YFSETQ. CDR3 size: 11 residues. The CDR3 protein is CASGGGTEAFF. The CDR3 DNA follows: TGCGCCAGTGGGGGGGGCACTGAAGCTTTCTTT.

This clone occurred a few times. The chain carries TRBV27 and TRBJ2-7; 8 bases are a match to TRBD1. The length of the CDR3 is 15 residues. The V and J ends lost 4 bases and 2 bases, in that order; junction bases with no gene match: 7. Germline CDR1 is MNHEY and CDR2 is SMNVEV (reference sequence). The CDR3, as DNA: TGTGCCAGCAGTTCCCGGGACAGGAGAACCTACGAGCAGTACTTC. Translation gives CASSSRDRRTYEQYF.

This chain uses TRBV4-1 with TRBJ2-3, with 10 positions matching TRBD1. The CDR3 has 15 residues. J gave up 5 bases and V 5 bases, and 7 bases lay outside the gene matches. CDR1 is MGHRA and CDR2 is YSYEKL in the germline V gene. CDR3 residues: CASSLRQGAGDTQYF. The CDR3 DNA reads as TGCGCCAGCAGCTTACGACAGGGGGCCGGAGATACGCAGTATTTT.

This clone was seen only once. This rearrangement joins TRBV6-1 to TRBJ1-1, with TRBD1 as a possible D gene (6 bases). CDR1 is MNHNS and CDR2 is SASEGT in the germline V gene. The CDR3 contains 15 residues. Trimming took 2 bases from V and 4 from J, leaving 14 bases between them. The CDR3 sequence is CASSERDRLITEAFF. The CDR3 bases are TGTGCCAGCAGTGAACGCGACAGGCTCATCACTGAAGCTTTCTTT.

This clone was counted a single time. The genes are TRBV30 and TRBJ1-2; 8 bases fit TRBD1. J was trimmed by 7 bases and V by 4 bases; bases with no gene match: 5. Germline V gene sequence: CDR1 GTSNPN, CDR2 SVGIG (reference sequence). This CDR3 contains 12 residues. CDR3: CAWKSDRGGYTF. The CDR3 region has the DNA TGTGCCTGGAAGTCCGACAGGGGTGGCTACACCTTC.

The V gene is TRBV27, the J gene TRBJ2-1, with a tentative D call TRBD1 (5 bases). The V gene lost 3 bases and the J gene lost 4 bases, with 16 bases spanning the gap. This CDR3 has 16 residues. Germline loops: CDR1 MNHEY, CDR2 SMNVEV (reference sequence). The CDR3 is CASSLYTWTTYNEQFF. CDR3 nucleotide sequence: TGTGCCAGCAGTTTGTATACATGGACAACTTACAATGAGCAGTTCTTC.

The genes are TRBV30 and TRBJ1-3; the D is unclear. Germline V CDR1 and CDR2: GTSNPN, SVGIG (reference sequence). The CDR3 has 12 amino acids. V was pared by 4 bases and J by 4 bases, with 8 bases between. The CDR3 here is CAWIFRGNTIYF. In DNA, the CDR3 is TGTGCCTGGATTTTCCGGGGAAACACCATATATTTT.